These 18 T cell receptor beta chains share one sample of origin, sequenced in a study of shared clonotypes between healthy human individuals. Clones were sequenced by immunoSEQ multiplex PCR, and TCRdb holds only the in-frame ones, with some missing. The table lists 1.6 million or so clones, about 98.5% of them singletons. Sample: naive CD4+ T cells sorted from blood. As for subset: CD45RA+ positively selected. The receptor set was obtained from a young man in good health.

The chain uses TRBV5-7 and TRBJ2-7, with 8 bases matching TRBD1. TRBV5-7 is known as an ORF, though its function is uncertain. Unmatched junction bases numbered 11, after V lost 4 bases and J lost 11 bases. The CDR3 contains 13 residues. The CDR3 here is CASSRTGIPLKYF. The CDR3 DNA is TGTGCCAGCAGCAGGACAGGGATTCCCCTTAAGTACTTC.

The gene calls are TRBV5-1 and TRBJ1-1; 8 bases line up with TRBD1. The CDR3 contains 17 residues. The trim removed 1 base at V and 4 bases at J, leaving 12 bases unmatched. Germline CDR1 reads SGHRS; CDR2 reads YFSETQ. The CDR3 region is CASSLIPGGKFGTEAFF. Written as DNA, the CDR3 is TGCGCCAGCAGCTTGATTCCAGGGGGCAAATTCGGCACTGAAGCTTTCTTT.

This clone was detected once. V and J are TRBV18 and TRBJ2-2; D unclear. The germline CDR1 and CDR2 sequences are KGHSH and LQKENI. Trimming removed 3 bases from V and 4 bases from J, with 6 bases in between. This CDR3 spans 13 amino acids. CDR3 amino acids: CASSPIVTGELFF. The CDR3 DNA follows: TGTGCCAGCTCACCTATTGTCACCGGGGAGCTGTTTTTT.

V usage is TRBV14 and J usage is TRBJ1-2, with D possibly TRBD1 on 5 matching bases. Trimming removed 2 bases at V and 7 bases at J, with 11 bases between. From germline, CDR1 is SGHDN and CDR2 FVKESK. The CDR3 has 13 residues. The CDR3 DNA reads TGTGCCAGCAGCCAACAGGGTGTTGGTGGCTACACCTTC. Its protein is CASSQQGVGGYTF.

With respect to this clone: Other DNA variants within this sample encode the same CDR3. The chain links TRBV4-3 to TRBJ1-2; TRBD1 matches 8 bases. The CDR3 covers 14 residues. CDR1 and CDR2 from the germline V gene are LGHNA and YSLEER. The V and J ends lost 1 base and 2 bases, in that order; junction bases with no gene match: 0. The CDR3 loop is CASSQGTGNYGYTF. In DNA form, the CDR3 reads TGCGCCAGCAGCCAAGGGACAGGGAACTATGGCTACACCTTC.

The chain couples TRBV6-4 to TRBJ2-3, with TRBD2 matching 14 bases. This CDR3 contains 17 residues. The germline V gene encodes CDR1 MRHNA and CDR2 SNTAGT. J lost 4 bases, V lost 5 bases, and 8 bases had no gene match. The CDR3 here is CASSQGTSGSLADTQYF. The CDR3, as DNA: TGTGCCAGCAGTCAAGGGACTAGCGGGAGTCTTGCAGATACGCAGTATTTT.

V and J are TRBV7-9 and TRBJ2-1; 8 bases fit TRBD1. Germline lookup yields CDR1 SEHNR and CDR2 FQNEAQ (reference sequence). V lost 3 bases, J lost 5 bases, and 6 bases stayed unmatched. The CDR3 sequence is 15 residues long. The CDR3 is CASSFWQGANNEQFF. The CDR3 coding sequence is TGTGCCAGCAGCTTCTGGCAGGGGGCGAACAATGAGCAGTTCTTC.

The chain is built from TRBV5-1 and TRBJ2-3; 9 bases line up with TRBD1. Germline assignment: CDR1 SGHRS and CDR2 YFSETQ. The CDR3 runs to 15 residues. V lost 4 bases and J lost 6; bases outside the gene matches: 9. The CDR3: CASSGIRQGVDTQYF. The CDR3 coding sequence is TGCGCCAGCAGCGGGATCCGACAGGGGGTGGATACGCAGTATTTT. Drawing the rest from reference TRBV5-1 and TRBJ2-3, the complete variable domain is KAGVTQTPRYLIKTRGQQVTLSCSPISGHRSVSWYQQTPGQGLQFLFEYFSETQRNKGNFPGRFSGRQFSNSRSEMNVSTLELGDSALYLCASSGIRQGVDTQYFGPGTRLTVL.

On this clone: This CDR3 is also generated by other DNA sequences in the sample. The chain couples TRBV7-9 to TRBJ2-7; maybe TRBD1 (6 bases). The CDR3 runs 13 residues. The V and J ends lost 3 bases and 2 bases respectively, with 8 bases between them. Germline lookup yields CDR1 SEHNR and CDR2 FQNEAQ (reference sequence). The DNA for the CDR3 is TGTGCCAGCAGCTTGGACAGTACCTACGAGCAGTACTTC. It yields the protein CASSLDSTYEQYF. Supplemented by reference TRBV7-9 and TRBJ2-7, the full variable domain reads DTGVSQNPRHKITKRGQNVTFRCDPISEHNRLYWYRQTLGQGPEFLTYFQNEAQLEKSRLLSDRFSAERPKGSFSTLEIQRTEQGDSAMYLCASSLDSTYEQYFGPGTRLTVT.

The chain is built from TRBV30 and TRBJ1-2; D perhaps matches TRBD1 (5 bases). Germline V gives CDR1 GTSNPN, CDR2 SVGIG (reference sequence). V lost 6 bases to trimming and J lost 3 bases, with 8 bases between them. This CDR3 has 11 residues. The CDR3 nucleotides read TGTGCCTGCGAGGGGTACTATGGCTACACCTTC. Translated, it gives CACEGYYGYTF.

In the case of this clone: Other DNA sequences within the sample encode an identical CDR3. The rearrangement joins TRBV11-2 to TRBJ2-5; D call uncertain. The CDR3 spans 11 residues. The ends were cut back, 3 bases at V and 5 bases at J, with 4 bases in the middle. CDR1 and CDR2 from the germline V gene are SGHAT and FQNNGV. CDR3 DNA sequence: TGTGCCAGCAGCTTCGGCGAGACCCAGTACTTC. Amino acid sequence: CASSFGETQYF.

This clone was detected once. The chain uses TRBV29-1 and TRBJ2-3; D is unclear. CDR1 SQVTM and CDR2 ANQGSEA come from the germline V gene. The CDR3 totals 13 residues. V lost 3 bases and J lost 0, with 7 bases in between. The CDR3 coding sequence is TGCAGCGTTGACAGTCCAAGCACAGATACGCAGTATTTT. This sequence encodes CSVDSPSTDTQYF.

CDR3 in DNA: TGTGCCAGCAGCTTAGTACTAGCTGCTACCTACGAGCAGTACTTC. It specifies CASSLVLAATYEQYF. V is TRBV7-2 and J is TRBJ2-7; TRBD2 might be the D (6 bases). Germline CDR1 SGHTA, CDR2 FQGNSA. With 1 base removed from V and 2 bases from J, the gap between germline ends came to 12 bases. CDR3 length equals 15 residues. Complete variable domain (other parts from reference TRBV7-2 and TRBJ2-7): GAGVSQSPSNKVTEKGKDVELRCDPISGHTALYWYRQSLGQGLEFLIYFQGNSAPDKSGLPSDRFSAERTGGSVSTLTIQRTQQEDSAVYLCASSLVLAATYEQYFGPGTRLTVT.

The V and J genes are TRBV9 and TRBJ2-1; D might be TRBD1 or TRBD2, each matching 5 bases. CDR1 is SGDLS and CDR2 is YYNGEE in the germline V gene. Between the trimmed V and J ends, which lost 5 bases and 4 bases, there was a span of 19 bases. This CDR3 spans 16 amino acids. Here the CDR3 reads CASSTGSRGVYNEQFF. CDR3 nucleotides: TGTGCCAGCAGTACCGGATCTCGAGGGGTTTACAATGAGCAGTTCTTC.

This rearrangement joins TRBV5-4 to TRBJ2-2; D is perhaps TRBD1 (5 bases). CDR3 length equals 13 residues. Trimming took 5 bases from V and 6 from J, leaving 11 bases between them. Germline-derived CDR1 and CDR2 are SGHNT and YYREEE (reference sequence). The CDR3 is CASSRRTPGELFF. Written as DNA, the CDR3 is TGTGCCAGCAGTCGACGGACACCCGGGGAGCTGTTTTTT.

CDR3 DNA: TGTGCCAGCAGCGCCAAGGGCTACGAGCAGTACTTC. This gives the protein CASSAKGYEQYF. V and J are TRBV11-3 and TRBJ2-7; D gene ambiguous. CDR1 and CDR2 (germline): SGHNT, YENEEA. Between the trimmed V and J ends, which lost 5 bases and 3 bases, there was a span of 8 bases. CDR3 length equals 12 residues.

Points on this clone: The sample carries other DNA sequences with the same CDR3. J is TRBJ1-5 and V is TRBV18, with D uncertain. The CDR3 is 12 residues long. Germline values: CDR1 KGHSH, CDR2 LQKENI. V shed 3 bases and J shed 6 bases, with 6 bases lying between them. This CDR3 reads CASSPPGQPQHF. The CDR3 bases are TGTGCCAGCTCACCCCCGGGTCAGCCCCAGCATTTT. Using reference TRBV18 and TRBJ1-5 for the parts outside the CDR3, the full variable domain is NAGVMQNPRHLVRRRGQEARLRCSPMKGHSHVYWYRQLPEEGLKFMVYLQKENIIDESGMPKERFSAEFPKEGPSILRIQQVVRGDSAAYFCASSPPGQPQHFGDGTRLSIL.

The chain combines TRBV10-3 with TRBJ2-7; 9 nucleotides agree with TRBD2. The germline V gene encodes CDR1 ENHRY and CDR2 SYGVKD. V lost 6 bases to trimming and J lost 2 bases; unmatched junction nucleotides: 8. This CDR3 is 15 amino acids long. CDR3 region: CAIRWEAGGTYEQYF. The DNA for the CDR3 is TGTGCCATCAGATGGGAAGCGGGAGGAACCTACGAGCAGTACTTC.